This T cell receptor beta chain was sequenced for a study of cytomegalovirus exposure and HLA in healthy donors. General study results and limits: In a later analysis, donors in an Asian-associated ancestry cluster reportedly had fewer N-insertions in productive TCRs than the cohort mean.

V lost 5 bases, J lost 6 bases, and 11 bases lay in between. The CDR3 covers 11 residues. CDR1 is DFQATT and CDR2 is SNEGSKA in the germline V gene (reference sequence). Primers for the PCR totalled 60 Vbeta and 13 Jbeta. Generated by immunoSEQ multiplex PCR, the TCRdb table keeps only in-frame clones and is missing some. The top ten clones hold 3% to 4% of a sample with 110,000 to 150,000 clones, over 80% of them seen once. About this clone: Its antigen is not known.

Input material: PBMCs. The clonotype originates from a male donor in good health and CMV-seronegative. The chain combines TRBV20-1 with TRBJ2-7; D is possibly TRBD2 (7 bases). The CDR3 DNA is TGCAGTGCTTGGGGAGGGGGCGAGCAGTACTTC. Translating it yields CSAWGGGEQYF.